The 2 T cell receptor beta chains below all came from one sample that was sequenced in a study of T cells after yellow fever vaccination. TCRdb reprocessed the 5' RACE reads with MiXCR, giving one entry per CDR3 protein. The repertoire holds roughly 300,000 distinct CDR3 sequences, with approximately 8% as singletons. This material consisted of PBMCs, taken more than 35 days after the first yellow fever vaccination. The source of these receptors is a man between 18 and 29 years old who received the YFV17D yellow fever vaccine.

The chain joins TRBV5-1 to TRBJ2-1; D perhaps matches TRBD2 (6 bases). Trimming cost V 2 bases and J 4 bases, with 19 bases left between them. Germline V CDR1 and CDR2: SGHRS, YFSETQ. The CDR3 loop spans 17 amino acids. The CDR3 loop reads CASSLRAGSTAYNEQFF. CDR3 nucleotides: TGCGCCAGCAGCTTAAGGGCGGGGAGCACAGCATACAATGAGCAGTTCTTC.

This clonotype was picked up a small number of times. The chain uses TRBV15 and TRBJ2-3; a possible D gene is TRBD2 (7 bases). The CDR3 consists of 15 residues. With 0 bases removed from V and 4 bases from J, the gap between germline ends came to 11 bases. In germline, CDR1 is LNHNV, CDR2 YYDKDF (reference sequence). The CDR3 nucleotides read TGTGCCACCAGCAGAGAGGGGGGGGCCGCAGATACGCAGTATTTT. Amino acids: CATSREGGAADTQYF.